The entry that follows covers one T cell receptor (beta chain) sequence. Its antigen is unidentified. The data were taken from a study of T cells after yellow fever vaccination. General study points: After the booster, 96% of CD4 and approximately 87% of CD8 primary-response clones were re-detected. Relatively few clonotypes were ones that appeared in both CD4 and CD8 compartments. The presence of abundant clonotypes contaminating from the bulk population was possible in FACS-sorted repertoires.

TCRdb called the 5' RACE reads again in MiXCR, with one record for every CDR3 protein. Of a few hundred thousand distinct CDR3 sequences listed, about 15% are singletons. Germline CDR1 is LNHDA and CDR2 is SQIVND (reference sequence). The CDR3 is 14 residues long. With V trimmed by 7 bases and J by 3 bases, 9 bases remained unmatched. This receptor was identified in a man aged 18 to 29 who received the YFV17D yellow fever vaccine. The chain has TRBV19 and TRBJ2-7; 7 nucleotides line up with TRBD1. This specimen consisted of PBMCs, obtained roughly 5 days after the first yellow fever vaccination. This CDR3 reads CASTPDRAIYEQYV. DNA for the CDR3: TGTGCCAGTACCCCCGACAGGGCCATCTACGAGCAGTACGTC.